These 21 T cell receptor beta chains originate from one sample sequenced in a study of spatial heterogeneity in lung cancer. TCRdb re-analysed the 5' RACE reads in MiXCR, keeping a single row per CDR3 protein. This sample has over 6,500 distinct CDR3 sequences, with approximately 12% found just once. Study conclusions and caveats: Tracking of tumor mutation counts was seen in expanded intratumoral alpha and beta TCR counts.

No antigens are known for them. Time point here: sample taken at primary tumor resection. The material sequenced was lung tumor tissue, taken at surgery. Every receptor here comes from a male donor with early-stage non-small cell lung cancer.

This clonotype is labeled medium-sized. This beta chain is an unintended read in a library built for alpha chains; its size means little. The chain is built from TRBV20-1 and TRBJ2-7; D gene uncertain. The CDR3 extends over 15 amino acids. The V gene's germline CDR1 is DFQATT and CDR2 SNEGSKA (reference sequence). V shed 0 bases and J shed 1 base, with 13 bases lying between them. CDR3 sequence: CSARDLATASYEQYF. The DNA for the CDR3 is TGCAGTGCTAGAGATCTGGCAACGGCGTCCTACGAGCAGTACTTC.

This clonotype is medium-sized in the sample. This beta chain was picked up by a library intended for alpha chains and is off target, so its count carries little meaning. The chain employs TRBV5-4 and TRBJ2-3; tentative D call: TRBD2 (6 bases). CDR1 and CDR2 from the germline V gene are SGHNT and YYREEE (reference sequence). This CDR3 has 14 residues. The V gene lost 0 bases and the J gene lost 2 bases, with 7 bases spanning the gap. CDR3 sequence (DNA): TGTGCCAGCAGCTTGGGCGGGACCACAGATACGCAGTATTTT. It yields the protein CASSLGGTTDTQYF. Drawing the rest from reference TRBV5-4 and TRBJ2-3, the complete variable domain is ETGVTQSPTHLIKTRGQQVTLRCSSQSGHNTVSWYQQALGQGPQFIFQYYREEENGRGNFPPRFSGLQFPNYSSELNVNALELDDSALYLCASSLGGTTDTQYFGPGTRLTVL.

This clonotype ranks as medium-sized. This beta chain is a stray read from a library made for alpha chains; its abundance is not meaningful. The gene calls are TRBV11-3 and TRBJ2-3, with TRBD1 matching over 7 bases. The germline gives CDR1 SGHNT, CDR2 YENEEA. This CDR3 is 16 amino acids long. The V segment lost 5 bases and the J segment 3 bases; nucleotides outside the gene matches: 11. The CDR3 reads CASSEPGTATTDTQYF. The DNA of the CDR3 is TGTGCCAGCAGCGAACCCGGGACAGCAACAACAGATACGCAGTATTTT.

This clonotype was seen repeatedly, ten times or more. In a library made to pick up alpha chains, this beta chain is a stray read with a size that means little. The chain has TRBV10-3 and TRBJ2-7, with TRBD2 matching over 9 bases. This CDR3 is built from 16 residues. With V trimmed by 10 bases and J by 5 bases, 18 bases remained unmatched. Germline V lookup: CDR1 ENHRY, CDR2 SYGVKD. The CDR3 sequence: CATQSPGLAGGDEQYF. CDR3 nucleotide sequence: TGTGCCACGCAATCACCGGGACTAGCAGGAGGGGACGAGCAGTACTTC.

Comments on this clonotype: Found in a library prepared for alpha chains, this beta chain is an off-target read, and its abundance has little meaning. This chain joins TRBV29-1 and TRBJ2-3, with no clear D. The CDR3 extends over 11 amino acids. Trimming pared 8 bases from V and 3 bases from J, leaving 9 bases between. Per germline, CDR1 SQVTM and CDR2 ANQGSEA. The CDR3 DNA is TGCAGCCATAGGGCTACAGATACGCAGTATTTT. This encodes CSHRATDTQYF.

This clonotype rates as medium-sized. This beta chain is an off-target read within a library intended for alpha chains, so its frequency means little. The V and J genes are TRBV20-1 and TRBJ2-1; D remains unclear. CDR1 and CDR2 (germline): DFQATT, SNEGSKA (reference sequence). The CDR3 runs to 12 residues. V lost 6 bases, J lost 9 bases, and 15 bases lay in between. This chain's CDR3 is CSASRLKPEQFF. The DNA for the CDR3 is TGCAGTGCCTCGCGATTGAAGCCTGAGCAGTTCTTC.

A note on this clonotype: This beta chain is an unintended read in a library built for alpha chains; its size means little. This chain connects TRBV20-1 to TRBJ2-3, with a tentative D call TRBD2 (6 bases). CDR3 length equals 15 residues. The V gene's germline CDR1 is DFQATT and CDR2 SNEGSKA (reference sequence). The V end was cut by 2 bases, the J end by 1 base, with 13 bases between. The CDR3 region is CSARFGASGTDTQYF. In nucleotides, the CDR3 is TGCAGTGCTAGATTTGGGGCTAGCGGCACAGATACGCAGTATTTT.

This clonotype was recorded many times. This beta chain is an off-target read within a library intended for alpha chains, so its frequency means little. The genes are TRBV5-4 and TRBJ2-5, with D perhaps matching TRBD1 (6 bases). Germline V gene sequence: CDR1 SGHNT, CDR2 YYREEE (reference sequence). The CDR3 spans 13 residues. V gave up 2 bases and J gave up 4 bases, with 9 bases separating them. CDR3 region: CASSFRGAETQYF. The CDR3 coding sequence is TGTGCCAGCAGCTTCAGGGGCGCAGAGACCCAGTACTTC.

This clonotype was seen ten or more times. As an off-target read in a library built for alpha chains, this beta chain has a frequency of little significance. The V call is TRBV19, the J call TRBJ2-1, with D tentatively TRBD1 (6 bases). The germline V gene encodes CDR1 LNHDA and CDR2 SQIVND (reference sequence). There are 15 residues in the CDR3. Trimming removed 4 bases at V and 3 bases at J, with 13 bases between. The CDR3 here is CASSTSPGHYNEQFF. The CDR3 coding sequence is TGTGCCAGTAGTACCTCTCCGGGACACTACAATGAGCAGTTCTTC.

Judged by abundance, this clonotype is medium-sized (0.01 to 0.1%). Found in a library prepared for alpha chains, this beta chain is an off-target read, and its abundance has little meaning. CDR3: CASSYAHEQYF. Here the CDR3 DNA reads TGTGCCAGCAGTTACGCACACGAGCAGTACTTC. The gene calls are TRBV6-6 and TRBJ2-7; D gene unclear. Germline values: CDR1 MNHNY, CDR2 SVGAGI (reference sequence). V lost 2 bases to trimming and J lost 5 bases, with 4 bases between them. The CDR3 loop spans 11 amino acids.

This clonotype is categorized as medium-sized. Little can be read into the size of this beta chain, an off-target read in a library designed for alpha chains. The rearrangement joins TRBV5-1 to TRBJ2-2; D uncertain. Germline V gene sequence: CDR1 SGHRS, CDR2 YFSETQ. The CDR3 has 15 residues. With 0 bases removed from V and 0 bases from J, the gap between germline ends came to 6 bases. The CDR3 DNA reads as TGCGCCAGCAGCTTGGTGAAGGCGAACACCGGGGAGCTGTTTTTT. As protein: CASSLVKANTGELFF. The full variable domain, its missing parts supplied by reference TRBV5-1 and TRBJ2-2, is KAGVTQTPRYLIKTRGQQVTLSCSPISGHRSVSWYQQTPGQGLQFLFEYFSETQRNKGNFPGRFSGRQFSNSRSEMNVSTLELGDSALYLCASSLVKANTGELFFGEGSRLTVL.

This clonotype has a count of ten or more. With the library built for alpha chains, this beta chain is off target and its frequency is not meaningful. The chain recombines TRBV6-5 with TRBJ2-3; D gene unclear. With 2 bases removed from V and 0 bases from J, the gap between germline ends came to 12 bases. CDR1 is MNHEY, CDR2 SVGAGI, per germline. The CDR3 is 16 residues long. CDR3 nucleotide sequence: TGTGCCAGCAGTTACACCCCAAGCGTGAGCACAGATACGCAGTATTTT. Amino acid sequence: CASSYTPSVSTDTQYF.

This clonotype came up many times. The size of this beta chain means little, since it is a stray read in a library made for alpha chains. Here the CDR3 DNA reads TGTGCCAGCAGAGACGACAGGGACCAAGAGACCCAGTACTTC. It translates to CASRDDRDQETQYF. The chain uses TRBV3-1 and TRBJ2-5, with 7 bases that match TRBD1. This CDR3 spans 14 amino acids. CDR1 and CDR2 from the germline V gene are LGHDT and YNNKEL (reference sequence). The trim removed 6 bases at V and 0 bases at J, leaving 4 bases unmatched.

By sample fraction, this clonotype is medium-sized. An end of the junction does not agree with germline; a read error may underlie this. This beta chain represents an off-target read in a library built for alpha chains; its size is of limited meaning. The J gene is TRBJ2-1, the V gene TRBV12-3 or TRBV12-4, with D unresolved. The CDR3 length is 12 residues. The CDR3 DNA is TGTGCCAGCAGTTTGCCCTCATATGAGGTTATCTTC. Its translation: CASSLPSYEVIF.

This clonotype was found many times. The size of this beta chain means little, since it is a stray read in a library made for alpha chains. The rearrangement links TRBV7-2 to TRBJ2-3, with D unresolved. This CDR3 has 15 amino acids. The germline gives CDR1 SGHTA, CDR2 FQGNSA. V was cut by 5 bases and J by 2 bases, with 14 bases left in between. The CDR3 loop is CASSLRHSFTDTQYF. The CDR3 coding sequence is TGTGCCAGCAGCCTCCGGCACTCCTTCACAGATACGCAGTATTTT.

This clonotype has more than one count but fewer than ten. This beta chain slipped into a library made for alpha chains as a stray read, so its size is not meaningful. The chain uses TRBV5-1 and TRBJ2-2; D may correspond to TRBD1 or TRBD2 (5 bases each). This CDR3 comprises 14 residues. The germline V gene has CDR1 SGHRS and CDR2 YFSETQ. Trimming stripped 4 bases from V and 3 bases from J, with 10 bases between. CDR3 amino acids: CASSPGGYTGELFF. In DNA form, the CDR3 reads TGCGCCAGCAGCCCTGGGGGTTACACCGGGGAGCTGTTTTTT.

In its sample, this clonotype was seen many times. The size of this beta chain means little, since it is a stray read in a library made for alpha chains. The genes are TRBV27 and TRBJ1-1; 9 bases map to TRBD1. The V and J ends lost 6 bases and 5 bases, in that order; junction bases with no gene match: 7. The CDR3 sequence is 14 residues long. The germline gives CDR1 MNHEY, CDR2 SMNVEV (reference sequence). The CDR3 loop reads CASSETGGWTEAFF. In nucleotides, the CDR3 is TGTGCCAGCAGCGAGACAGGGGGTTGGACTGAAGCTTTCTTT.

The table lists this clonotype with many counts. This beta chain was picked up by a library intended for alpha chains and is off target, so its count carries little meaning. Here the CDR3 reads CSASATIVTDTQYF. In DNA, the CDR3 is TGCAGTGCCAGTGCGACCATCGTCACAGATACGCAGTATTTT. The J gene is TRBJ2-3, the V gene TRBV20-1; D gene ambiguous. This CDR3 contains 14 residues. Germline V gene data show CDR1 as DFQATT and CDR2 as SNEGSKA (reference sequence). Deletions cut 6 bases from V and 2 bases from J, with 15 bases between.

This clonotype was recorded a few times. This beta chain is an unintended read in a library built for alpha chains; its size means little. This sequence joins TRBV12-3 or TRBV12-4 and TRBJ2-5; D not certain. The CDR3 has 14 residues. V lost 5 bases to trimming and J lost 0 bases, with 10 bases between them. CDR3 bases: TGTGCCAGCAGTATGACGGTGTACCAAGAGACCCAGTACTTC. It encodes CASSMTVYQETQYF.

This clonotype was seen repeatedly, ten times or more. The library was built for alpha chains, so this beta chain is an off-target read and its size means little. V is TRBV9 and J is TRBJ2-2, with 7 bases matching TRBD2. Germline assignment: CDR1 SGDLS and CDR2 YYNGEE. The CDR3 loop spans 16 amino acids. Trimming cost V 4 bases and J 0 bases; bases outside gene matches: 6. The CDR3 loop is CASSPGTIANTGELFF. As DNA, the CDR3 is TGTGCCAGCAGCCCAGGGACTATCGCGAACACCGGGGAGCTGTTTTTT.

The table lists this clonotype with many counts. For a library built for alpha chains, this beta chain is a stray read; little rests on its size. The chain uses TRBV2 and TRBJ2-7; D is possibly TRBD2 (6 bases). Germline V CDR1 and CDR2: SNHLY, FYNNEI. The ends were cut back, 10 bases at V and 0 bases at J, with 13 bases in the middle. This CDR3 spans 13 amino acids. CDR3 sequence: CANSGLLSYEQYF. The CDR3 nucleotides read TGTGCCAACTCGGGACTGCTCTCCTACGAGCAGTACTTC.